The 5 T cell receptor beta chains presented below share a single source sample, sequenced in a study of blood T cell repertoires in COVID-19. Generated by immunoSEQ multiplex PCR, the TCRdb table keeps only in-frame clones and is missing some. Of 85,000 to 110,000 clones detected, more than 80% appear once; the ten largest clones hold around 12%. The sequenced sample consisted of peripheral blood. The receptors were sampled from a human donor in a cohort sampled during active COVID-19.

This clone was found a few times. The V and J genes are TRBV19 and TRBJ1-1; possible D gene TRBD1, 5 bases. This CDR3 has 14 residues. V was shortened by 5 bases and J by 3 bases, with 13 bases between the two germline ends. The germline CDR1 and CDR2 sequences are LNHDA and SQIVND (reference sequence). The CDR3 here is CASSSGVGYTEAFF. The CDR3 nucleotides are TGTGCCAGTAGTTCGGGGGTGGGGTACACTGAAGCTTTCTTT.

The V gene is TRBV6-6, the J gene TRBJ2-7; 7 nucleotides agree with TRBD2. After removal of 6 bases from V and 4 bases from J, the junction contained 12 bases not matched to a gene. Germline-derived CDR1 and CDR2 are MNHNY and SVGAGI (reference sequence). The CDR3 covers 15 residues. The CDR3 bases are TGTGCCAGCAGCAAGCCGTCGGGGGGTGTATACGAGCAGTACTTC. Protein sequence: CASSKPSGGVYEQYF.

The CDR3 nucleotides are TGTGCCAGCAGCGTTTCGAGGACAGCTAATTCACCCCTCCACTTT. Amino acid sequence: CASSVSRTANSPLHF. The chain links TRBV9 to TRBJ1-6; D possibly corresponds to TRBD1 (6 bases). V was pared by 2 bases and J by 6 bases, with 12 bases between. Germline V gene data show CDR1 as SGDLS and CDR2 as YYNGEE. This CDR3 is 15 amino acids long.

DNA for the CDR3: TGTGCCAGCAGTGATGGCGGGGAAAGCTATGGCTACACCTTC. Protein product: CASSDGGESYGYTF. The chain has TRBV2 and TRBJ1-2; D gene ambiguous. V was clipped by 3 bases and J by 4 bases, with 12 bases between them. The germline V gene has CDR1 SNHLY and CDR2 FYNNEI. There are 14 residues in the CDR3.

The chain uses TRBV2 and TRBJ2-3, with D tentatively TRBD2 (5 bases). The V gene lost 4 bases and the J gene lost 1 base, with 9 bases spanning the gap. The length of the CDR3 is 14 residues. Per germline, CDR1 SNHLY and CDR2 FYNNEI. The CDR3 loop reads CASSVQRRTDTQYF. Written as DNA, the CDR3 is TGTGCCAGCAGTGTACAGCGGCGCACAGATACGCAGTATTTT.